What follows are 19 T cell receptor beta chains derived from one specimen sequenced in a study of human thymus T cells. Thymus specimens were resections from corrective heart surgery. The table came from immunoSEQ multiplex PCR; TCRdb's copy has only in-frame clones and leaves some out. The repertoire has about 130,000 clones, around 94% of them found once; the top ten carry roughly 0.024%. Sequenced input: thymus tissue. Every receptor here comes from a boy less than two years old with a congenital heart defect but otherwise immunologically healthy.

This clone was counted once. This chain connects TRBV7-9 to TRBJ2-3; D is perhaps TRBD1 or TRBD2 (5 bases each). There are 16 residues in the CDR3. Between the trimmed V and J ends, which lost 4 bases and 4 bases, there was a span of 18 bases. Germline V gene data show CDR1 as SEHNR and CDR2 as FQNEAQ (reference sequence). CDR3: CASSSRGTTKSDTQYF. The CDR3 bases are TGTGCCAGCAGCTCCCGAGGGACCACAAAGTCAGATACGCAGTATTTT. Full variable domain (rest looked up from reference TRBV7-9 and TRBJ2-3): DTGVSQNPRHKITKRGQNVTFRCDPISEHNRLYWYRQTLGQGPEFLTYFQNEAQLEKSRLLSDRFSAERPKGSFSTLEIQRTEQGDSAMYLCASSSRGTTKSDTQYFGPGTRLTVL.

The chain combines TRBV6-1 with TRBJ2-2; 9 nucleotides match TRBD2. Unmatched junction bases numbered 7, after V lost 2 bases and J lost 9 bases. The CDR3 has 15 amino acids. CDR1 is MNHNS and CDR2 is SASEGT in the germline V gene. The CDR3 is CASSEQGGGARELFF. The CDR3 region has the DNA TGTGCCAGCAGTGAACAGGGCGGGGGGGCCCGGGAGCTGTTTTTT.

The chain uses TRBV7-6 and TRBJ1-5, with D perhaps matching TRBD1 (5 bases). CDR3 size: 14 residues. The V end lost 1 base, the J end lost 7 bases, and 11 bases lay between the germline ends. In germline, CDR1 is SGHVS, CDR2 FNYEAQ. CDR3 region: CASSLGGPGQPQHF. Written as DNA, the CDR3 is TGTGCCAGCAGCTTAGGGGGACCAGGCCAGCCCCAGCATTTT.

This sequence joins TRBV6-5 and TRBJ1-1; 8 bases agree with TRBD1. J gave up 3 bases and V 5 bases, and 8 bases lay outside the gene matches. Germline V gene lookup returns CDR1 MNHEY and CDR2 SVGAGI. The CDR3 has 15 residues. This chain's CDR3 is CASSRRGQGYTEAFF. The CDR3 bases are TGTGCCAGCAGTCGACGAGGACAGGGCTACACTGAAGCTTTCTTT.

The V call is TRBV28, the J call TRBJ2-3; the match to TRBD2 covers 15 bases. The CDR3 covers 20 residues. Looked up from germline, CDR1 is MDHEN and CDR2 is SYDVKM. J gave up 0 bases and V 5 bases, and 12 bases lay outside the gene matches. The CDR3 region has the DNA TGTGCCAGCAGTCCCGGGACTAGCGGGGGGCATCCTCCTAGCACAGATACGCAGTATTTT. This translates into CASSPGTSGGHPPSTDTQYF.

This clone was recorded only once. The rearrangement uses TRBV27 and TRBJ2-3; D gene ambiguous. This CDR3 region has 18 residues. V shed 2 bases and J shed 2 bases, with 20 bases lying between them. The germline gives CDR1 MNHEY, CDR2 SMNVEV (reference sequence). CDR3 nucleotide sequence: TGTGCCAGCAGTTTAGTTTCGAGGTTCAGACCTCCCACAGATACGCAGTATTTT. This sequence encodes CASSLVSRFRPPTDTQYF.

This chain uses TRBV19 with TRBJ1-2, with unresolved D. Germline CDR1 reads LNHDA; CDR2 reads SQIVND (reference sequence). CDR3 length equals 13 residues. V shed 7 bases and J shed 4 bases, with 13 bases lying between them. The CDR3 coding sequence is TGTGCCAGTAAGTCCCAAGGGAGCTATGGCTACACCTTC. Residues: CASKSQGSYGYTF.

The V call is TRBV18, the J call TRBJ2-6; D remains unclear. The germline CDR1 and CDR2 sequences are KGHSH and LQKENI. Trimming shortened V by 3 bases and J by 4 bases, and 4 bases separated the two germline ends. The CDR3 sequence is 13 residues long. CDR3 sequence reads: CASSPKGANVLTF. The DNA for the CDR3 is TGTGCCAGCTCACCGAAGGGGGCCAACGTCCTGACTTTC.

The chain joins TRBV5-4 to TRBJ1-2, with TRBD1 identical over 9 bases. This CDR3 contains 13 residues. J lost 3 bases, V lost 9 bases, and 6 bases had no gene match. The germline CDR1 and CDR2 sequences are SGHNT and YYREEE (reference sequence). CDR3 residues: CATGGQGYYGYTF. The CDR3 DNA follows: TGTGCCACGGGGGGACAGGGCTACTATGGCTACACCTTC.

This chain connects TRBV28 to TRBJ2-5, with D tentatively TRBD2 (7 bases). Trimming pared 2 bases from V and 4 bases from J, leaving 14 bases between. Germline CDR1 and CDR2: MDHEN and SYDVKM. The CDR3 runs to 15 residues. CDR3 sequence (DNA): TGTGCCAGCAGTTTAGAGGCAGGGGAGGGAGAGACCCAGTACTTC. It yields the protein CASSLEAGEGETQYF. Full variable domain (missing parts from reference TRBV28 and TRBJ2-5): DVKVTQSSRYLVKRTGEKVFLECVQDMDHENMFWYRQDPGLGLRLIYFSYDVKMKEKGDIPEGYSVSREKKERFSLILESASTNQTSMYLCASSLEAGEGETQYFGPGTRLLVL.

The rearrangement joins TRBV11-3 to TRBJ2-5; TRBD2 matches at 7 bases. CDR1 and CDR2 from the germline V gene are SGHNT and YENEEA. The CDR3 spans 14 residues. V was clipped by 3 bases and J by 3 bases; unmatched bases: 4. CDR3 in amino acids: CASSLGGVEETQYF. The CDR3 DNA follows: TGTGCCAGCAGCTTGGGAGGGGTTGAAGAGACCCAGTACTTC.

The chain has TRBV10-2 and TRBJ2-5; the match to TRBD1 covers 7 bases. CDR3 length: 13 residues. Germline V lookup: CDR1 WSHSY, CDR2 SAAADI. V lost 6 bases and J lost 6; bases outside the gene matches: 7. CDR3 DNA: TGCGCCAGCAGCCCCGGTAGGGGGCAGACCCAGTACTTC. As protein: CASSPGRGQTQYF.

The chain links TRBV20-1 to TRBJ2-1; the D is unclear. Deletions cut 0 bases from V and 10 bases from J, with 7 bases between. The CDR3 contains 11 residues. Germline V gene sequence: CDR1 DFQATT, CDR2 SNEGSKA (reference sequence). CDR3 residues: CSARELTEQFF. CDR3 in DNA: TGCAGTGCTAGAGAGCTAACAGAGCAGTTCTTC.

This clone occurred once. The CDR3 region has the DNA TGTGCCAGCAAACCCGAATCCACCGGGGAGCTGTTTTTT. The encoded protein is CASKPESTGELFF. The chain is built from TRBV6-5 and TRBJ2-2; D gene unclear. Germline CDR1 is MNHEY and CDR2 is SVGAGI. The CDR3 is 13 amino acids. The V gene lost 7 bases and the J gene lost 4 bases, with 10 bases spanning the gap.

J is TRBJ1-5 and V is TRBV27; no clear D. The length of the CDR3 is 13 residues. The germline CDR1 and CDR2 sequences are MNHEY and SMNVEV (reference sequence). V was clipped by 2 bases and J by 2 bases, with 4 bases between them. This chain's CDR3 is CASSLTGNQPQHF. The CDR3 coding sequence is TGTGCCAGCAGTTTAACAGGCAATCAGCCCCAGCATTTT.

The J gene is TRBJ1-1, the V gene TRBV4-3; a weak D match, TRBD1 (5 bases). Trimming cost V 4 bases and J 0 bases, with 15 bases left between them. The V gene's germline CDR1 is LGHNA and CDR2 YSLEER. The length of the CDR3 is 16 residues. For the CDR3, the DNA is TGCGCCAGCAGCCGTCAGGGCGGTTACCTGAACACTGAAGCTTTCTTT. Amino acid sequence: CASSRQGGYLNTEAFF.

The rearrangement links TRBV7-6 to TRBJ2-1, with 10 positions matching TRBD2. The junction had 15 bases not matched to a gene; V was cut back by 5 bases and J by 2 bases. CDR3 length: 19 residues. CDR1 SGHVS and CDR2 FNYEAQ come from the germline V gene. The CDR3 region is CASSPAPKGSGGPYNEQFF. The CDR3 DNA reads TGTGCCAGCAGCCCCGCGCCGAAGGGTAGCGGGGGGCCCTACAATGAGCAGTTCTTC.

This chain joins TRBV7-2 and TRBJ2-7; 8 bases fit TRBD2. V lost 5 bases, J lost 3 bases, and 12 bases stayed unmatched. CDR1 is SGHTA and CDR2 is FQGNSA in the germline V gene. The CDR3 contains 16 residues. CDR3 sequence (DNA): TGTGCCAGCAGCCTCCAAGTGTCGGGGGGGAACTACGAGCAGTACTTC. It specifies CASSLQVSGGNYEQYF.

This clone was detected only once. This chain connects TRBV2 to TRBJ2-7; D tentatively reads TRBD1 or TRBD2 (5 bases each). Germline CDR1 reads SNHLY; CDR2 reads FYNNEI. This CDR3 region has 16 residues. Trimming pared 1 base from V and 0 bases from J, leaving 13 bases between. CDR3 protein: CASSEDFRDHSYEQYF. The CDR3 DNA sequence: TGTGCCAGCAGTGAAGACTTTAGGGACCACTCCTACGAGCAGTACTTC. Together with reference TRBV2 and TRBJ2-7, the CDR3 gives the full variable domain: EPEVTQTPSHQVTQMGQEVILRCVPISNHLYFYWYRQILGQKVEFLVSFYNNEISEKSEIFDDQFSVERPDGSNFTLKIRSTKLEDSAMYFCASSEDFRDHSYEQYFGPGTRLTVT.